This T cell receptor beta chain was captured by sequencing in a study of vaccination and CD4 T cells after COVID-19. Sequencing of DNA taken from cultured CD4+ T cells relied on the Oncomine TCR Beta short-read assay. A single record per CDR3 protein comes from TCRdb applying MiXCR to the PCR reads. This table has roughly 15,000 distinct CDR3 sequences, approximately 49% appearing once. V gave up 2 bases and J gave up 10 bases, with 14 bases separating them. The CDR3 totals 14 residues. Germline CDR1 is SEHNR and CDR2 is FQNEAQ (reference sequence). Treatment reported: approximately nine-day PBMC culture with coronavirus spike peptide pools or control peptides (ViraFEST assay). It was with 9 to 10 IU/ml IL-2 and around 9.5 ug/ml peptide pools that two million PBMCs per well were cultured. This clonotype was counted between two and nine times. The antigen is not known.

This rearrangement joins TRBV7-9 to TRBJ2-2, with D maybe TRBD2 (6 bases). Sequencing used CD4+ T cells from blood, cultured in vitro. The sequence came from a human donor who had recovered from COVID-19. The CDR3 DNA sequence: TGTGCCAGCAGCTTAAGAGCGGGTACGGAGGAGCTGTTTTTT. Its protein is CASSLRAGTEELFF.